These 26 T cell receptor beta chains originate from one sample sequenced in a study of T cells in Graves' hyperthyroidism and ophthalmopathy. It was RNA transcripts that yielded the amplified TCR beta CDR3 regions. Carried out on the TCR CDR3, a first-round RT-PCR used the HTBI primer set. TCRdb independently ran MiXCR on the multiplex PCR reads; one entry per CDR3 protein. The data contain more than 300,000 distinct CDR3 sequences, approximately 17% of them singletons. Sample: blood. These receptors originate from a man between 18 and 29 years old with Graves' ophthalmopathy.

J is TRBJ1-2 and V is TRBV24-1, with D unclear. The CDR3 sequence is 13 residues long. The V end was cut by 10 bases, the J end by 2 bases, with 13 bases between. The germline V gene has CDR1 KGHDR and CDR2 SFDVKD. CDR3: CATREGSNYGYTF. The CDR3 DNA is TGTGCCACAAGGGAAGGGAGCAACTATGGCTACACCTTC.

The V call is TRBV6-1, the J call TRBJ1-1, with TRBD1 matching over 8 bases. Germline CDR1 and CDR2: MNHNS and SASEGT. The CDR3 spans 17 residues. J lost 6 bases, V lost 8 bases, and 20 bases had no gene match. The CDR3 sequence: CASEDDYRGGWEAEAFF. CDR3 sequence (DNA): TGTGCCAGCGAAGATGATTACAGGGGGGGGTGGGAGGCTGAAGCTTTCTTT.

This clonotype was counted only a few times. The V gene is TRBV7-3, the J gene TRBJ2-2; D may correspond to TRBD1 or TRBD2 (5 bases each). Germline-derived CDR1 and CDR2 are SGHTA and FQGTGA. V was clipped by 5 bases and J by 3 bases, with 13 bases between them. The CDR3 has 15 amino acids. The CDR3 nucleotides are TGTGCCAGCAGCCCCGGGGCAATGGACACCGGGGAGCTGTTTTTT. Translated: CASSPGAMDTGELFF.

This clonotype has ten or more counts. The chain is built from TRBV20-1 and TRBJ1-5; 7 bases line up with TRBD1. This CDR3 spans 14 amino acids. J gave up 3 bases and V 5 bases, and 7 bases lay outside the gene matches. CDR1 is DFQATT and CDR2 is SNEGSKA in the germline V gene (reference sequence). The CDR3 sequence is CSAGRTGDNQPQHF. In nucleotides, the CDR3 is TGCAGTGCTGGAAGGACAGGCGACAATCAGCCCCAGCATTTT.

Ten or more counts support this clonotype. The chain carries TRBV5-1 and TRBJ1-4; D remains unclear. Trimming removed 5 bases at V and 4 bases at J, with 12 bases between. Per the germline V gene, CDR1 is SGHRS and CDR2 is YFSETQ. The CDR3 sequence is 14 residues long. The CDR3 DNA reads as TGCGCCAGCAGGGCCGGCGACCATAATGAAAAACTGTTTTTT. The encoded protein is CASRAGDHNEKLFF.

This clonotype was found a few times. The CDR3 loop is CASSESSGYTF. The CDR3 DNA reads TGTGCCAGCAGTGAGTCTTCTGGCTACACCTTC. This chain connects TRBV12-3 or TRBV12-4 to TRBJ1-2; the D is unclear. Trimming cost V 5 bases and J 7 bases, with 8 bases left between them. The CDR3 contains 11 residues.

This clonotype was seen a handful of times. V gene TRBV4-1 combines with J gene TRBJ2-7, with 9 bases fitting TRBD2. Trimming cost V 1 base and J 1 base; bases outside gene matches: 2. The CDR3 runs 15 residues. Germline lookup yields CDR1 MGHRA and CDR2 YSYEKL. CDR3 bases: TGCGCCAGCAGCCAAGTAGCGGGGGCGTCCTACGAGCAGTACTTC. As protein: CASSQVAGASYEQYF.

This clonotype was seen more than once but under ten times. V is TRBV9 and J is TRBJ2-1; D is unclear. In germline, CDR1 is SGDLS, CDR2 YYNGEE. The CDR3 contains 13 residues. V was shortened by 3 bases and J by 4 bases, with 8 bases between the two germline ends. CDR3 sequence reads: CASSASIYNEQFF. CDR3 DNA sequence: TGTGCCAGCAGCGCCTCTATATACAATGAGCAGTTCTTC.

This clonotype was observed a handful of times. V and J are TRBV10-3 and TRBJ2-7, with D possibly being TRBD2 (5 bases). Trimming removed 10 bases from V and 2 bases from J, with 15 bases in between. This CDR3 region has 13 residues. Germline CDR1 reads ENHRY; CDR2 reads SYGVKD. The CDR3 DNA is TGTGCCACCTACGGACTGGGCGCCTACGAGCAGTACTTC. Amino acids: CATYGLGAYEQYF.

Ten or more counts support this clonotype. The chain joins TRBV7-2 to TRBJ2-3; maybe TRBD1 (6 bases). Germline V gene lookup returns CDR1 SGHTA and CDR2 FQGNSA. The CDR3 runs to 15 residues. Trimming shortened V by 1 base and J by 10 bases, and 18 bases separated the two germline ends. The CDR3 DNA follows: TGTGCCAGCAGCTTAGGAGGGGGTGCTTCGGAATCGCAGTATTTT. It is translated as CASSLGGGASESQYF.

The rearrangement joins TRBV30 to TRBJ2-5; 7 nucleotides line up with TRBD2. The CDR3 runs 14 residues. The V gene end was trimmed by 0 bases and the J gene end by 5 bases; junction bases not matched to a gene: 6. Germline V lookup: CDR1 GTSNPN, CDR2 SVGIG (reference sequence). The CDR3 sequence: CAWSVPTSSETQYF. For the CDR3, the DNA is TGTGCCTGGAGTGTCCCGACTAGCTCGGAGACCCAGTACTTC.

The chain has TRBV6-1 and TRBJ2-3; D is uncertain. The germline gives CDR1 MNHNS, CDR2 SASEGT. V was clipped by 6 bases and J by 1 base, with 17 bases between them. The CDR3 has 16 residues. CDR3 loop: CASSRVAQTGTDTQYF. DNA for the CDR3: TGTGCCAGCAGCCGGGTAGCACAAACGGGCACAGATACGCAGTATTTT.

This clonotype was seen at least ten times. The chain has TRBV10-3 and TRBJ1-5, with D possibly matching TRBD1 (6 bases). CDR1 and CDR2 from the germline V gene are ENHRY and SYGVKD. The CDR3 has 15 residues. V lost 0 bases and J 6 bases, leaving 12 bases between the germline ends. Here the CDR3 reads CAISESKGGGQPQHF. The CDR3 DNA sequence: TGTGCCATCAGTGAGTCGAAAGGGGGAGGTCAGCCCCAGCATTTT.

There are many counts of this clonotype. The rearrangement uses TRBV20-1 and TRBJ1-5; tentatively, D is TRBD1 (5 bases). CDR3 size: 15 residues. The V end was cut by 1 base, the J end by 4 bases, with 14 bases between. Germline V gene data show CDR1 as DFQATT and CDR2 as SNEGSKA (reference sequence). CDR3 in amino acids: CSARAPGLGNQPQHF. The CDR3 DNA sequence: TGCAGTGCTAGAGCCCCGGGACTGGGGAATCAGCCCCAGCATTTT.

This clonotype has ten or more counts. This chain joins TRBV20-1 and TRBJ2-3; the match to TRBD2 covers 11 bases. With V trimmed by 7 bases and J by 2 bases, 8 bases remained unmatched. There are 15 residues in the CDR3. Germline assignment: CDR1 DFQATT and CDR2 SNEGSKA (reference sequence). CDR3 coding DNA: TGCAGTGTCCTGGGACTAGCGGTTTTCACAGATACGCAGTATTTT. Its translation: CSVLGLAVFTDTQYF.

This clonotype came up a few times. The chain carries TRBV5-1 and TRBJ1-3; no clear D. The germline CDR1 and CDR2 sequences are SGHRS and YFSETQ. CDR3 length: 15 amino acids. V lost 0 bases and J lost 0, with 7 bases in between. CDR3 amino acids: CASSLADLSGNTIYF. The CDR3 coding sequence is TGCGCCAGCAGCTTGGCCGACCTCTCTGGAAACACCATATATTTT. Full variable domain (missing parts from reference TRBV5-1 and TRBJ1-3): KAGVTQTPRYLIKTRGQQVTLSCSPISGHRSVSWYQQTPGQGLQFLFEYFSETQRNKGNFPGRFSGRQFSNSRSEMNVSTLELGDSALYLCASSLADLSGNTIYFGEGSWLTVV.

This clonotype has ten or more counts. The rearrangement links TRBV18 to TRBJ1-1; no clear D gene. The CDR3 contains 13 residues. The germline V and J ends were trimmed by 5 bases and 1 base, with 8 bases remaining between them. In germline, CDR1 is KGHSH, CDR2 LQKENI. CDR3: CASSTDTNTEAFF. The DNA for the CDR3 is TGTGCCAGCTCAACCGACACGAACACTGAAGCTTTCTTT. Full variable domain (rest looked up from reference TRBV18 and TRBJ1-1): NAGVMQNPRHLVRRRGQEARLRCSPMKGHSHVYWYRQLPEEGLKFMVYLQKENIIDESGMPKERFSAEFPKEGPSILRIQQVVRGDSAAYFCASSTDTNTEAFFGQGTRLTVV.

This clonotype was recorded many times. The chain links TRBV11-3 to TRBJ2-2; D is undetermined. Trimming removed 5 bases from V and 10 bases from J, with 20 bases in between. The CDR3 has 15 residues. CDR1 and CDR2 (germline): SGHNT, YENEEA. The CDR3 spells CASSGPNSPLEELFF. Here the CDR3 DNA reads TGTGCCAGCAGCGGTCCAAACTCTCCCTTAGAGGAGCTGTTTTTT.

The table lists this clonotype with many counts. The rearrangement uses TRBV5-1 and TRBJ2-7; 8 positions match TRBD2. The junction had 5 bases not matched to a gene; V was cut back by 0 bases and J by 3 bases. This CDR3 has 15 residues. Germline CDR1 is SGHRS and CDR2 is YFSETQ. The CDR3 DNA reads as TGCGCCAGCAGCTTGGCGGGGACTAGAAACTACGAGCAGTACTTC. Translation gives CASSLAGTRNYEQYF.

The CDR3 here is CASSRGLAGGGQFF. For the CDR3, the DNA is TGTGCCAGCAGCCGAGGACTAGCGGGGGGGGGGCAGTTCTTC. The chain has TRBV12-3 or TRBV12-4 and TRBJ2-1, with 15 bases identical to TRBD2. The ends lost 6 bases at V and 12 bases at J; junction bases unmatched: 6. CDR3 size: 14 residues.

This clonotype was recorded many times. The CDR3 protein is CASSSTNQVSSTEAFF. Written as DNA, the CDR3 is TGCGCCAGCAGCTCGACGAACCAGGTGTCTAGCACTGAAGCTTTCTTT. V gene TRBV5-1 combines with J gene TRBJ1-1; unclear D gene. This CDR3 has 16 residues. The germline CDR1 and CDR2 sequences are SGHRS and YFSETQ. V lost 3 bases and J lost 4, with 19 bases in between.

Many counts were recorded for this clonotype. CDR3 residues: CASTNRGIQYF. The DNA for the CDR3 is TGTGCCAGCACGAACAGGGGCATTCAGTACTTC. The V and J genes are TRBV28 and TRBJ2-4; 7 bases map to TRBD1. The J segment lost 9 bases and the V segment lost 7 bases, leaving 3 bases of the junction unmatched. The CDR3 has 11 residues. Germline CDR1 is MDHEN and CDR2 is SYDVKM. The variable domain in full, completed from reference TRBV28 and TRBJ2-4, reads DVKVTQSSRYLVKRTGEKVFLECVQDMDHENMFWYRQDPGLGLRLIYFSYDVKMKEKGDIPEGYSVSREKKERFSLILESASTNQTSMYLCASTNRGIQYFGAGTRLSVL.

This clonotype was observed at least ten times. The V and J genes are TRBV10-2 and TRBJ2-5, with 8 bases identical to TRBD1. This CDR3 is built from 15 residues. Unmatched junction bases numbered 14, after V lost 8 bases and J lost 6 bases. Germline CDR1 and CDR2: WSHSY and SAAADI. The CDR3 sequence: CASGEIGTGDQTQYF. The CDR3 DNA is TGCGCCAGCGGGGAGATCGGGACAGGCGATCAGACCCAGTACTTC.

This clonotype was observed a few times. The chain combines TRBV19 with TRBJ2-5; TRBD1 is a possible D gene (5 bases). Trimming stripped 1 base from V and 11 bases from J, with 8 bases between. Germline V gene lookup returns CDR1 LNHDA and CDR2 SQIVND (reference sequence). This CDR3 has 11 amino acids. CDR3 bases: TGTGCCAGTAGTATAGCAGGACATCAGTACTTC. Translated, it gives CASSIAGHQYF. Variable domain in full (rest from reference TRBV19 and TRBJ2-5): DGGITQSPKYLFRKEGQNVTLSCEQNLNHDAMYWYRQDPGQGLRLIYYSQIVNDFQKGDIAEGYSVSREKKESFPLTVTSAQKNPTAFYLCASSIAGHQYFGPGTRLLVL.

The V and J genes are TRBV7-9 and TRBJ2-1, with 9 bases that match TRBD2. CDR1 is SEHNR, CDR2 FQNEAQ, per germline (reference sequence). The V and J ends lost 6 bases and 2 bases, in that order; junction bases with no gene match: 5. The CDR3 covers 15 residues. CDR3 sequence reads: CASRPGLATYNEQFF. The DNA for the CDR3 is TGTGCCAGCAGGCCGGGACTAGCCACCTACAATGAGCAGTTCTTC. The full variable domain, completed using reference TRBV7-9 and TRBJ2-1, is DTGVSQNPRHKITKRGQNVTFRCDPISEHNRLYWYRQTLGQGPEFLTYFQNEAQLEKSRLLSDRFSAERPKGSFSTLEIQRTEQGDSAMYLCASRPGLATYNEQFFGPGTRLTVL.

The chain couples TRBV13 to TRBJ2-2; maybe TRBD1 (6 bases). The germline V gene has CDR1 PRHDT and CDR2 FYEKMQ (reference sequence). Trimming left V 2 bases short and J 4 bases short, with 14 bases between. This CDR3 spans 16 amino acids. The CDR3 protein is CASSLQGPVGTGELFF. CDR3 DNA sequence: TGTGCCAGCAGCTTACAGGGGCCGGTGGGCACCGGGGAGCTGTTTTTT. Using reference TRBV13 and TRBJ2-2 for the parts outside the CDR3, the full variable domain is AAGVIQSPRHLIKEKRETATLKCYPIPRHDTVYWYQQGPGQDPQFLISFYEKMQSDKGSIPDRFSAQQFSDYHSELNMSSLELGDSALYFCASSLQGPVGTGELFFGEGSRLTVL.